The 24 T cell receptor beta chains reported below all come from one sample, sequenced in a study of blood T cell repertoires in COVID-19. TCRdb's copy holds only in-frame clones and misses some; the assay was immunoSEQ multiplex PCR. The repertoire holds 210,000 or so clones, with over 75% as singletons. The sequencing input was peripheral blood. These receptors came from a man aged 50-59 years with COVID-19, enrolled during active disease.

This chain links TRBV4-3 with TRBJ2-7, with 8 positions matching TRBD2. Germline CDR1 is LGHNA and CDR2 is YSLEER. J was trimmed by 4 bases and V by 2 bases; bases with no gene match: 10. The CDR3 contains 16 residues. CDR3 sequence (DNA): TGCGCCAGCAGCCAACACCGGGGGGGAGGGGGTTACGAGCAGTACTTC. It translates to CASSQHRGGGGYEQYF.

The rearrangement joins TRBV7-9 to TRBJ2-7; 8 positions agree with TRBD1. CDR1 is SEHNR and CDR2 is FQNEAQ in the germline V gene (reference sequence). There are 15 residues in the CDR3. Unmatched junction bases numbered 6, after V lost 1 base and J lost 4 bases. The CDR3 spells CASSLEAGGGYEQYF. DNA of the CDR3: TGTGCCAGCAGCTTAGAGGCAGGGGGCGGTTACGAGCAGTACTTC.

The chain carries TRBV4-1 and TRBJ1-2, with TRBD1 matching over 7 bases. Trimming took 3 bases from V and 4 from J; bases not matched to a gene: 20. CDR3 length equals 19 residues. Germline lookup yields CDR1 MGHRA and CDR2 YSYEKL. In DNA, the CDR3 is TGCGCCAGCAGCCAGGCTTATAGGGGGCAGGCTGTGGATGGCTATGGCTACACCTTC. Translation gives CASSQAYRGQAVDGYGYTF.

The genes are TRBV19 and TRBJ2-7, with 9 bases lining up with TRBD1. V gave up 4 bases and J gave up 6 bases; unmatched junction bases: 4. Germline V gene sequence: CDR1 LNHDA, CDR2 SQIVND (reference sequence). The CDR3 is made up of 13 amino acids. The CDR3 DNA reads as TGTGCCAGTAGTAAGGACAGGGGCGGCGAGCAGTACTTC. This codes for CASSKDRGGEQYF.

The V and J genes are TRBV27 and TRBJ2-2; D perhaps matches TRBD1 (6 bases). The V gene lost 7 bases and the J gene lost 6 bases, with 15 bases spanning the gap. The CDR3 runs 14 residues. CDR1 is MNHEY, CDR2 SMNVEV, per germline (reference sequence). CDR3 residues: CASTPLRGAGELFF. CDR3 nucleotide sequence: TGTGCCAGCACCCCCCTCAGGGGCGCCGGGGAGCTGTTTTTT.

The chain combines TRBV3-1 (or the pseudogene TRBV3-2) with TRBJ1-1; 9 bases match TRBD1. Germline V gene lookup returns CDR1 LGHDT and CDR2 YNNKEL (reference sequence). Trimming cost V 0 bases and J 7 bases; bases outside gene matches: 3. CDR3 length: 14 residues. CDR3 DNA sequence: TGTGCCAGCAGCCAAGAGGGGACAGGGAGTGAAGCTTTCTTT. Translation gives CASSQEGTGSEAFF.

The sample holds a few counts of this clone. This rearrangement joins TRBV15 to TRBJ1-3; no firm D call. The germline V gene encodes CDR1 LNHNV and CDR2 YYDKDF (reference sequence). Trimming cost V 1 base and J 4 bases, with 14 bases left between them. This CDR3 has 16 amino acids. DNA for the CDR3: TGTGCCACCAGCAGAGTAACGGGTTCCTCCGGAAACACCATATATTTT. Translating it yields CATSRVTGSSGNTIYF.

This chain uses TRBV6-1 with TRBJ1-2; 8 bases are a match to TRBD1. Germline V gene sequence: CDR1 MNHNS, CDR2 SASEGT. This CDR3 has 17 residues. With 2 bases clipped from V and 1 base from J, the junction kept 9 bases outside the gene matches. CDR3 coding DNA: TGTGCCAGCAGTGAAAATGGCTGGGACAGGTTTAACTATGGCTACACCTTC. This sequence encodes CASSENGWDRFNYGYTF.

V and J are TRBV30 and TRBJ1-4; D ambiguous. The CDR3 extends over 10 amino acids. Germline CDR1 and CDR2: GTSNPN and SVGIG (reference sequence). V lost 5 bases to trimming and J lost 7 bases, with 5 bases between them. The CDR3 DNA reads TGTGCCTGGGGACGTGAAAAACTGTTTTTT. This encodes CAWGREKLFF.

The chain is built from TRBV7-8 and TRBJ1-5, with 7 bases identical to TRBD1. J lost 3 bases, V lost 1 base, and 6 bases had no gene match. The CDR3 length is 16 residues. Germline CDR1 SGHVS, CDR2 FQNEAQ. The CDR3 bases are TGTGCCAGCAGCTTAGGGGCGACAGGGATCAATCAGCCCCAGCATTTT. This encodes CASSLGATGINQPQHF.

This chain joins TRBV29-1 and TRBJ2-1; D call uncertain. CDR1 and CDR2 (germline): SQVTM, ANQGSEA. Trimming pared 2 bases from V and 0 bases from J, leaving 8 bases between. This CDR3 region has 14 residues. CDR3 loop: CSVEIPSSYNEQFF. The CDR3 bases are TGCAGCGTTGAAATCCCGAGCTCCTACAATGAGCAGTTCTTC.

The chain combines TRBV19 with TRBJ1-1; D unclear. Trimming took off 7 bases at V and 1 base at J, with 19 bases between the two ends. This CDR3 is 16 amino acids long. Germline CDR1 LNHDA, CDR2 SQIVND (reference sequence). The CDR3 here is CASTEGRGPRNTEAFF. CDR3 bases: TGTGCCAGTACCGAGGGTCGAGGGCCTCGGAACACTGAAGCTTTCTTT.

This clone was seen a single time. The chain employs TRBV3-1 (or the pseudogene TRBV3-2) and TRBJ2-7, with D perhaps matching TRBD1 (5 bases). V was shortened by 0 bases and J by 5 bases, with 23 bases between the two germline ends. The CDR3 is 18 residues long. Per the germline V gene, CDR1 is LGHDT and CDR2 is YNNKEL (reference sequence). For the CDR3, the DNA is TGTGCCAGCAGCCAAGATCACCCTTTCCAGAGGTTAGGGGACGAGCAGTACTTC. Its protein product is CASSQDHPFQRLGDEQYF.

This rearrangement joins TRBV28 to TRBJ1-3; perhaps TRBD1 as D (6 bases). Germline CDR1 reads MDHEN; CDR2 reads SYDVKM. Between the trimmed V and J ends, which lost 7 bases and 3 bases, there was a span of 19 bases. The CDR3 is 16 amino acids. CDR3 DNA: TGTGCCAGCAATGGGGCAGGGGTCTTTTTTGGAAACACCATATATTTT. Translated, it gives CASNGAGVFFGNTIYF.

The genes are TRBV7-6 and TRBJ1-1; D might be TRBD1 (5 bases). Looked up from germline, CDR1 is SGHVS and CDR2 is FNYEAQ. V was shortened by 5 bases and J by 11 bases, with 21 bases between the two germline ends. CDR3 length: 14 amino acids. CDR3 DNA: TGTGCCAGCAGCCCACAGGCTTCTAAACCGGCGGCTTTCTTT. Translated: CASSPQASKPAAFF.

In DNA form, the CDR3 reads TGTGCCAGCAGCCAAGGCGGGACTAGCGTTGATACGCAGTATTTT. Protein sequence: CASSQGGTSVDTQYF. The chain recombines TRBV14 with TRBJ2-3, with 10 bases identical to TRBD2. This CDR3 spans 15 amino acids. Germline-derived CDR1 and CDR2 are SGHDN and FVKESK. With V trimmed by 1 base and J by 6 bases, 4 bases remained unmatched.

Of note for this clone: This CDR3 is also generated by other DNA sequences in the sample. This chain links TRBV12-3 or TRBV12-4 with TRBJ1-2; no definite D call. With 1 base removed from V and 7 bases from J, the gap between germline ends came to 4 bases. CDR3 size: 11 residues. The CDR3 bases are TGTGCCAGCAGTTTAGGCGGTGGCTACACCTTC. Residues: CASSLGGGYTF.

As for this clone: One end of the junction fails to match germline, which may point to a read error. The chain couples TRBV7-7 to TRBJ2-5; D is possibly TRBD2 (7 bases). Germline V gives CDR1 SSHAT, CDR2 FNYEAQ (reference sequence). This CDR3 is built from 16 residues. This CDR3 reads CASSLRRGGYQETQYF. In DNA, the CDR3 is TGTGCTAGCAGCTTACGGAGGGGGGGGTACCAAGAGACCCAGTACTTC.

The J gene is TRBJ1-4, the V gene TRBV5-1; 10 bases line up with TRBD1. From germline, CDR1 is SGHRS and CDR2 YFSETQ. The CDR3 loop spans 14 amino acids. Trimming took 0 bases from V and 11 from J; bases not matched to a gene: 4. The CDR3 sequence: CASSLGQGARKLFF. The CDR3 DNA reads TGCGCCAGCAGCTTGGGACAGGGGGCGAGGAAACTGTTTTTT.

The rearrangement links TRBV18 to TRBJ2-1, with 8 positions matching TRBD1. The CDR3 loop spans 15 amino acids. The V gene end was trimmed by 5 bases and the J gene end by 0 bases; junction bases not matched to a gene: 3. From germline, CDR1 is KGHSH and CDR2 LQKENI. CDR3 sequence (DNA): TGTGCCAGCTCAAAACAGGGGGTCTCCTACAATGAGCAGTTCTTC. The encoded protein is CASSKQGVSYNEQFF.

The chain joins TRBV5-4 to TRBJ2-5; 10 bases align to TRBD2. The CDR3 extends over 14 amino acids. V shed 3 bases and J 9 bases; nucleotides not matched to a gene: 8. The germline CDR1 and CDR2 sequences are SGHNT and YYREEE (reference sequence). The CDR3 DNA reads as TGTGCCAGCAGCTCCGGGACTAGCGTGGCGGCCCAGTACTTC. The encoded protein is CASSSGTSVAAQYF.

The chain links TRBV10-2 to TRBJ2-3, with D tentatively TRBD1 (5 bases). Germline CDR1 reads WSHSY; CDR2 reads SAAADI. V lost 7 bases and J 1 base, leaving 12 bases between the germline ends. The CDR3 is 14 residues long. The CDR3 reads CASKPRAGTDTQYF. Here the CDR3 DNA reads TGCGCCAGCAAGCCCAGGGCAGGCACAGATACGCAGTATTTT.

This rearrangement joins TRBV5-1 to TRBJ2-3; D not resolved. The CDR3 totals 13 residues. Trimming cost V 4 bases and J 6 bases, with 12 bases left between them. Germline assignment: CDR1 SGHRS and CDR2 YFSETQ. The CDR3: CASSPPAADTQYF. As DNA, the CDR3 is TGCGCCAGCAGCCCCCCCGCGGCGGATACGCAGTATTTT.

The chain is built from TRBV18 and TRBJ1-2; 12 nucleotides match TRBD1. CDR1 is KGHSH and CDR2 is LQKENI in the germline V gene. CDR3 length equals 15 residues. V lost 2 bases and J lost 7; bases outside the gene matches: 5. The CDR3 nucleotides are TGTGCCAGCTCACCAACGGGACAGGGGGCGGTTGGCTACACCTTC. Translated, it gives CASSPTGQGAVGYTF.